Sequencing of this T cell receptor beta chain was carried out in a study of cytomegalovirus exposure and HLA in healthy donors. The CDR3 covers 15 residues. V lost 0 bases, J lost 4 bases, and 2 bases stayed unmatched. Germline V lookup: CDR1 SGDLS, CDR2 YYNGEE. As concerns this clone: The antigen is unknown.

Study results and limitations: A later analysis showed HLA-associated TCR beta chains outstripping equally common others in clonal expansion. No immune exposure information besides CMV serostatus was available. The presence/absence work took it that sequencing depth was about the same across donors.

PCR employed 60 Vbeta and 13 Jbeta primers. Some clones are missing from TCRdb's copy, which holds only in-frame ones; the method was immunoSEQ multiplex PCR. The sample lists roughly 87,000 clones, under 80% occurring once. The chain uses TRBV9 and TRBJ1-3, with TRBD1 matching over 9 bases. The origin of this receptor is a man aged 55 to 70 in good health and CMV-seronegative. The specimen was PBMCs. CDR3 DNA sequence: TGTGCCAGCAGCGTAGGGGACAGGGTCGGAAACACCATATATTTT. It yields the protein CASSVGDRVGNTIYF.